This is a list of T cell receptor beta chains from one sample in a study of cytotoxic CD8 clonotypes in ibrutinib-treated CLL. Sequenced by immunoSEQ multiplex PCR; TCRdb stores in-frame clones only, minus some. The table shows 40,000 or so clones, with roughly three quarters occurring only once. Sample: PBMCs, taken after 12 months of ibrutinib treatment. The source is a human donor with chronic lymphocytic leukemia. CDR3s include the opening cysteine and the closing phenylalanine or tryptophan. D genes are given only for firm matches. Some rows have no size entry. The others give once, few or many, or a class for an expanded clone.

J | V | D | length | size | DNA | CDR3
TRBJ2-7 | TRBV6-6 | TRBD1 | 15 | . | TGTGCCAGCAGACCCGGACAGGTCGGAAAAATGGAGCAGTACTTC | CASRPGQVGKMEQYF
TRBJ2-2 | TRBV10-3 | TRBD2 | 18 | . | TGTGCCATCAGTCTTGGGACTAGCGGGAGGGCTCGGACCGGGGAGCTGTTTTTT | CAISLGTSGRARTGELFF
TRBJ2-1 | TRBV28 | . | 12 | . | TGTGCCAGCAGGGGTGTCTACAATGAGCAGTTCTTC | CASRGVYNEQFF
TRBJ2-3 | TRBV19 | . | 15 | . | TGTGCCAGTAGTATGAGAGGAGGGGGTGACGATACGCAGTATTTT | CASSMRGGGDDTQYF
TRBJ1-5 | TRBV19 | . | 14 | . | TGTGCCAGTAGTCCAGACTGGCGCCGAGGGCCCCAGCATTTT | CASSPDWRRGPQHF
TRBJ1-5 | TRBV19 | . | 15 | . | TGTGCCAGTAGTATAGAGGTAAGAGAAGGTCAGCCCCAGCATTTT | CASSIEVREGQPQHF
TRBJ1-1 | TRBV6-6 | . | 13 | . | TGTGCCAGCAGTCTAAGCCAGGCCACTGAAGCTTTCTTT | CASSLSQATEAFF
TRBJ2-3 | TRBV19 | . | 14 | . | TGTGCCAGTAGTATAGGAACAGGGTTGGATACGCAGTATTTT | CASSIGTGLDTQYF
TRBJ1-3 | TRBV6-1 | . | 17 | . | TGTGCCAGCAGTGAATACGGGACACGAGTCTCTGGAAACACCATATATTTT | CASSEYGTRVSGNTIYF
TRBJ1-5 | TRBV18 | . | 13 | . | TGTGCCAGCTCACCACTCAGGGATCAGCCCCAGCATTTT | CASSPLRDQPQHF
TRBJ1-2 | TRBV15 | TRBD1 | 13 | once | TGTGCCACGGGACAGGGGCTCGACTATGGCTACACCTTC | CATGQGLDYGYTF
TRBJ2-7 | TRBV5-1 | . | 17 | . | TGCGCCAGCAGCTGGGAGTCTTTTCGGGGGTTCAAGGGCGAGCAGTACTTC | CASSWESFRGFKGEQYF
TRBJ1-5 | TRBV4-3 | . | 15 | . | TGCGCCAGCAGCCAAGATTCATCCCTCAATCAGCCCCAGCATTTT | CASSQDSSLNQPQHF
TRBJ2-6 | TRBV27 | . | 19 | . | TGTGCCAGCAGTCCGAGAGGACAGCTCGATAGGGGAGGGGCCAACGTCCTGACTTTC | CASSPRGQLDRGGANVLTF
TRBJ2-5 | TRBV27 | . | 15 | . | TGTGCCAGCAGTTTAGAAGAGCGGGTATGGGAGACCCAGTACTTC | CASSLEERVWETQYF
TRBJ2-7 | TRBV4-3 | . | 13 | . | TGCGCCAGCAGCCAAGTCCCAGGGAGCGAGCAGTACTTC | CASSQVPGSEQYF
TRBJ1-1 | TRBV9 | . | 15 | . | TGTGCCAGCAGCGTAGAACCGGGGGCCAACACTGAAGCTTTCTTT | CASSVEPGANTEAFF